This T cell receptor (beta chain) derives from a study of T cells in Graves' hyperthyroidism and ophthalmopathy. The TCR beta CDR3 regions underwent amplification using RNA transcripts as the source. A set of HTBI primers served as the primers for a first-round RT-PCR of the TCR CDR3. MiXCR, applied by TCRdb to the multiplex PCR reads, yields one record per CDR3 protein. The sample shows more than 500,000 distinct CDR3 sequences, 15% to 20% of them seen only once. A lack of ophthalmopathy progression within 18 months defined stable Graves' hyperthyroidism. The study's findings and limits: Researchers report that a 13 V-J model separated ophthalmopathy from stable hyperthyroidism.

CDR3 length: 16 amino acids. Per the germline V gene, CDR1 is SGDLS and CDR2 is YYNGEE. Unmatched junction bases numbered 6, after V lost 3 bases and J lost 5 bases. Remarks on this clonotype: Its antigen remains unknown.

Input material: blood. The source of this sequence is a woman aged 25 to 39 with Graves' hyperthyroidism. This chain uses TRBV9 with TRBJ2-1; 12 bases are a match to TRBD2. The CDR3 bases are TGTGCCAGCAGCGCGTGGACTAGCGGGAACCACAATGAGCAGTTCTTC. Translation: CASSAWTSGNHNEQFF. Complete variable domain (other parts from reference TRBV9 and TRBJ2-1): DSGVTQTPKHLITATGQRVTLRCSPRSGDLSVYWYQQSLDQGLQFLIQYYNGEERAKGNILERFSAQQFPDLHSELNLSSLELGDSALYFCASSAWTSGNHNEQFFGPGTRLTVL.